Below are 16 T cell receptor beta chains sequenced from a single sample in a study of radiotherapy plus CTLA-4 blockade in lung cancer. Method: immunoSEQ multiplex PCR; TCRdb's copy keeps in-frame clones and lacks some. The table shows some 78,000 clones, with 86% occurring only once. The specimen comprised peripheral blood, sampled from a patient treated with radiotherapy plus ipilimumab. The receptors shown here come from a human donor with non-small cell lung cancer who had a partial response to radiotherapy plus ipilimumab.

This chain links TRBV19 with TRBJ1-4, with D hard to call. Deletions cut 10 bases from V and 0 bases from J, with 12 bases between. Germline values: CDR1 LNHDA, CDR2 SQIVND (reference sequence). The CDR3 contains 14 residues. CDR3 residues: CATSRGATNEKLFF. As DNA, the CDR3 is TGTGCCACCTCTCGGGGAGCAACTAATGAAAAACTGTTTTTT.

In its sample, this clone was seen a few times. The rearrangement uses TRBV7-9 and TRBJ2-7, with 7 bases identical to TRBD2. CDR1 and CDR2 from the germline V gene are SEHNR and FQNEAQ (reference sequence). The trim removed 4 bases at V and 2 bases at J, leaving 5 bases unmatched. The CDR3 runs 14 residues. CDR3 coding DNA: TGTGCCAGCAGCTCCGGGGGGAGTGCCTACGAGCAGTACTTC. Amino acid sequence: CASSSGGSAYEQYF.

This chain joins TRBV14 and TRBJ1-2; D ambiguous. Trimming removed 4 bases at V and 3 bases at J, with 18 bases between. The germline V gene encodes CDR1 SGHDN and CDR2 FVKESK. This CDR3 has 16 amino acids. CDR3: CASSPTASWSDYGYTF. CDR3 in DNA: TGTGCCAGCAGCCCGACTGCGAGTTGGAGTGACTATGGCTACACCTTC.

This clone was recorded only once. This chain uses TRBV27 with TRBJ2-7; 12 bases align to TRBD2. The CDR3 is made up of 16 amino acids. In germline, CDR1 is MNHEY, CDR2 SMNVEV (reference sequence). With 0 bases clipped from V and 3 bases from J, the junction kept 3 bases outside the gene matches. The CDR3 region is CASSLSGTSGFYEQYV. In DNA form, the CDR3 reads TGTGCCAGCAGTTTATCCGGGACTAGCGGGTTCTACGAGCAGTACGTC.

This rearrangement joins TRBV7-2 to TRBJ1-2, with 8 bases lining up with TRBD1. The V and J ends lost 2 bases and 7 bases, in that order; junction bases with no gene match: 15. This CDR3 contains 17 residues. From germline, CDR1 is SGHTA and CDR2 FQGNSA. CDR3 sequence reads: CASSLRGGQGALSGYTF. Written as DNA, the CDR3 is TGTGCCAGCAGCTTAAGGGGGGGGCAGGGGGCGCTCTCTGGCTACACCTTC.

V and J are TRBV5-5 and TRBJ1-5, with 9 positions matching TRBD1. CDR1 SGHKS and CDR2 YYEKEE come from the germline V gene (reference sequence). Trimming at V came to 4 bases and at J to 2 bases, leaving 4 bases not matched to a gene. CDR3 length equals 15 residues. The CDR3 coding sequence is TGTGCCAGCAGCCCACAGGGGGCTGGCAATCAGCCCCAGCATTTT. It specifies CASSPQGAGNQPQHF.

This rearrangement joins TRBV5-6 to TRBJ1-3, with a tentative D call TRBD1 (5 bases). There are 14 residues in the CDR3. Germline V lookup: CDR1 SGHDT, CDR2 YYEEEE. V shed 4 bases and J shed 3 bases, with 11 bases lying between them. CDR3 nucleotides: TGTGCCAGCAGCGTAGGGGTGCGTGGAAACACCATATATTTT. Protein: CASSVGVRGNTIYF.

The chain has TRBV5-6 and TRBJ2-1, with 16 bases that match TRBD2. Germline V lookup: CDR1 SGHDT, CDR2 YYEEEE. The J segment lost 5 bases and the V segment lost 4 bases, leaving 6 bases of the junction unmatched. CDR3 length equals 17 residues. The CDR3 is CASSLGTSGRADNEQFF. In DNA form, the CDR3 reads TGTGCCAGCAGCCTAGGGACTAGCGGGAGGGCCGACAATGAGCAGTTCTTC.

The rearrangement uses TRBV18 and TRBJ2-1, with D perhaps TRBD1 (6 bases). From germline, CDR1 is KGHSH and CDR2 LQKENI. V lost 2 bases and J lost 9, with 17 bases in between. The CDR3 has 15 amino acids. The CDR3 loop is CASSPRTDPYGEQFF. In DNA form, the CDR3 reads TGTGCCAGCTCACCAAGGACAGATCCCTACGGTGAGCAGTTCTTC.

This chain links TRBV6-5 with TRBJ1-2; the match to TRBD1 covers 8 bases. V lost 7 bases and J lost 2; bases outside the gene matches: 9. The CDR3 loop spans 15 amino acids. Germline V gene data show CDR1 as MNHEY and CDR2 as SVGAGI. Written as DNA, the CDR3 is TGTGCCAGCACTTTTTCGGCAGGGGGCAACTATGGCTACACCTTC. Translation: CASTFSAGGNYGYTF.

The chain links TRBV19 to TRBJ2-3; 7 nucleotides agree with TRBD1. Trimming took 5 bases from V and 2 from J; bases not matched to a gene: 4. The CDR3 is 14 residues long. CDR1 is LNHDA, CDR2 SQIVND, per germline (reference sequence). The CDR3 sequence: CASSSGQYTDTQYF. The CDR3 nucleotides are TGTGCCAGTAGTTCGGGACAGTACACAGATACGCAGTATTTT.

V is TRBV5-1 and J is TRBJ1-1, with 9 nucleotides matching TRBD1. Germline V gene lookup returns CDR1 SGHRS and CDR2 YFSETQ. Trimming removed 0 bases from V and 8 bases from J; junction bases left unmatched: 8. The CDR3 runs 15 residues. In DNA form, the CDR3 reads TGCGCCAGCAGCTTGGGTCCCAGGACAGGGGCGGAAGCTTTCTTT. Translating gives CASSLGPRTGAEAFF.

The chain employs TRBV9 and TRBJ2-5; tentatively, D is TRBD2 (6 bases). The assigned J gene may be wrong: the sequence end matches TRBJ2-7 better. This CDR3 contains 14 residues. Germline V gene data show CDR1 as SGDLS and CDR2 as YYNGEE. The CDR3 sequence is CASSSGSVSYEQYF. The CDR3 DNA is TGTGCCAGCAGCTCCGGGAGTGTCTCCTACGAGCAGTACTTC.

V gene TRBV27 combines with J gene TRBJ2-3, with 7 bases fitting TRBD1. CDR3 size: 15 residues. J was trimmed by 4 bases and V by 5 bases; bases with no gene match: 9. CDR1 is MNHEY and CDR2 is SMNVEV in the germline V gene (reference sequence). The CDR3, as DNA: TGTGCCAGCAGTCCACAGGGGATTTTTGCAGATACGCAGTATTTT. It translates to CASSPQGIFADTQYF.

The chain has TRBV28 and TRBJ2-4; D gene ambiguous. The V end was cut by 7 bases, the J end by 2 bases, with 12 bases between. CDR3 length: 14 residues. The germline V gene encodes CDR1 MDHEN and CDR2 SYDVKM. CDR3: CASTLDFSKNIQYF. CDR3 DNA sequence: TGTGCCAGCACCCTCGACTTCTCCAAAAACATTCAGTACTTC.

The chain is built from TRBV11-2 and TRBJ1-5, with 8 bases fitting TRBD1. Trimming cost V 2 bases and J 4 bases; bases outside gene matches: 1. The CDR3 has 14 amino acids. CDR1 and CDR2 from the germline V gene are SGHAT and FQNNGV. CDR3 in amino acids: CASSLTGGNQPQHF. The CDR3 DNA is TGTGCCAGCAGCTTAACAGGGGGTAATCAGCCCCAGCATTTT. The complete variable domain, with remaining parts taken from reference TRBV11-2 and TRBJ1-5, reads EAGVAQSPRYKIIEKRQSVAFWCNPISGHATLYWYQQILGQGPKLLIQFQNNGVVDDSQLPKDRFSAERLKGVDSTLKIQPAKLEDSAVYLCASSLTGGNQPQHFGDGTRLSIL.